This is a list of T cell receptor beta chains from one sample in a study of blood T cell repertoires in COVID-19. Measured with immunoSEQ multiplex PCR; TCRdb has only the in-frame clones, and not every one. The sample lists roughly 120,000 clones, roughly 80% occurring once. The material sequenced was peripheral blood. The source of these receptors is a man at least 80 years old with COVID-19, enrolled during active disease. The CDR3 runs from the conserved cysteine through the conserved F or W. Fields, in order: J gene, D gene, V gene, clone size, CDR3 protein, CDR3 DNA. A D gene is named only where the DNA matches it firmly. Size is omitted from some rows. Given values are once, few, many or a class for expanded clones.

J gene: TRBJ2-7; D gene: NA; V gene: TRBV6-5; clone size: NA; CDR3 protein: CASSRDSLYEQYF; CDR3 DNA: TGTGCCAGCAGCCGCGACTCTCTCTACGAGCAGTACTTC
J gene: TRBJ2-2; D gene: NA; V gene: TRBV6-5; clone size: NA; CDR3 protein: CASGSNTGELFF; CDR3 DNA: TGTGCCAGCGGCTCGAACACCGGGGAGCTGTTTTTT
J gene: TRBJ2-1; D gene: TRBD1; V gene: TRBV9; clone size: few; CDR3 protein: CASSGQGSEQFF; CDR3 DNA: TGTGCCAGCAGCGGACAGGGGTCTGAGCAGTTCTTC
J gene: TRBJ2-7; D gene: NA; V gene: TRBV5-1; clone size: NA; CDR3 protein: CASSWGDYLPSNEQYF; CDR3 DNA: TGCGCCAGCAGCTGGGGTGACTACCTCCCATCTAACGAGCAGTACTTC
J gene: TRBJ2-7; D gene: NA; V gene: TRBV6-6; clone size: once; CDR3 protein: CASSYLGSNEQYF; CDR3 DNA: TGTGCCAGCAGTTACCTGGGGAGCAACGAGCAGTACTTC
J gene: TRBJ2-2; D gene: NA; V gene: TRBV27; clone size: NA; CDR3 protein: CASSFAGKDTGELFF; CDR3 DNA: TGTGCCAGCAGTTTCGCAGGGAAGGACACCGGGGAGCTGTTTTTT
J gene: TRBJ1-5; D gene: NA; V gene: TRBV9; clone size: NA; CDR3 protein: CASSVGGGAGQPQHF; CDR3 DNA: TGTGCCAGCAGCGTAGGTGGGGGCGCCGGACAGCCCCAGCATTTT
J gene: TRBJ1-4; D gene: NA; V gene: TRBV15; clone size: few; CDR3 protein: CATSRDRGGEKLFF; CDR3 DNA: TGTGCCACCAGCAGAGATAGGGGAGGAGAAAAACTGTTTTTT
J gene: TRBJ1-6; D gene: NA; V gene: TRBV28; clone size: NA; CDR3 protein: CASSLGRRGSPLHF; CDR3 DNA: TGTGCCAGCAGTTTGGGACGCAGGGGCTCACCCCTCCACTTT
J gene: TRBJ2-1; D gene: TRBD2; V gene: TRBV6-2/TRBV6-3; clone size: NA; CDR3 protein: CASSTGYGTSGSDEQFF; CDR3 DNA: TGTGCCAGCAGTACCGGGTACGGGACTAGCGGGAGTGATGAGCAGTTCTTC
J gene: TRBJ2-1; D gene: TRBD2; V gene: TRBV29-1; clone size: NA; CDR3 protein: CSVRTSVYNEQFF; CDR3 DNA: TGCAGCGTGAGGACTAGCGTGTACAATGAGCAGTTCTTC
J gene: TRBJ2-1; D gene: TRBD2; V gene: TRBV4-1; clone size: NA; CDR3 protein: CASSQGLLAGGGGAVEQFF; CDR3 DNA: TGCGCCAGCAGCCAAGGGTTATTAGCGGGAGGAGGTGGGGCTGTGGAGCAGTTCTTC
J gene: TRBJ1-5; D gene: TRBD1; V gene: TRBV10-2; clone size: NA; CDR3 protein: CASSEQGRQPQHF; CDR3 DNA: TGCGCCAGCAGTGAACAGGGGCGGCAGCCCCAGCATTTT
J gene: TRBJ1-6; D gene: TRBD1; V gene: TRBV7-3; clone size: NA; CDR3 protein: CASSQRTGRMNSPLHF; CDR3 DNA: TGTGCCAGCAGCCAGAGGACAGGGCGGATGAATTCACCCCTCCACTTT
J gene: TRBJ1-2; D gene: TRBD1; V gene: TRBV28; clone size: NA; CDR3 protein: CASRTQGNYGYTF; CDR3 DNA: TGTGCCAGCAGAACACAGGGGAACTATGGCTACACCTTC
J gene: TRBJ1-6; D gene: NA; V gene: TRBV27; clone size: NA; CDR3 protein: CASSLNSPLHF; CDR3 DNA: TGTGCCAGCAGCCTAAATTCACCCCTCCACTTT
J gene: TRBJ1-4; D gene: TRBD1; V gene: TRBV11-2; clone size: NA; CDR3 protein: CASSLVQGGEKLFF; CDR3 DNA: TGTGCCAGCAGCTTAGTACAGGGGGGTGAAAAACTGTTTTTT
J gene: TRBJ2-2; D gene: TRBD2; V gene: TRBV28; clone size: many; CDR3 protein: CFSGANTGELFF; CDR3 DNA: TGTTTTAGCGGGGCCAACACCGGGGAGCTGTTTTTT
J gene: TRBJ2-2; D gene: TRBD1; V gene: TRBV2; clone size: NA; CDR3 protein: CASSWTGGTGELFF; CDR3 DNA: TGTGCCAGCAGTTGGACAGGGGGGACCGGGGAGCTGTTTTTT
J gene: TRBJ2-1; D gene: NA; V gene: TRBV2; clone size: NA; CDR3 protein: CASRRLERASNEQFF; CDR3 DNA: TGTGCCAGCAGACGACTAGAGCGGGCCAGCAATGAGCAGTTCTTC
J gene: TRBJ2-2; D gene: NA; V gene: TRBV19; clone size: NA; CDR3 protein: CASKHRASGGELFF; CDR3 DNA: TGTGCCAGTAAACACAGGGCGTCGGGCGGGGAGCTGTTTTTT
J gene: TRBJ2-1; D gene: NA; V gene: TRBV21-1; clone size: NA; CDR3 protein: CASVPTGESSYNEQFF; CDR3 DNA: TGTGCCAGCGTACCTACAGGGGAGAGCTCCTACAATGAGCAGTTCTTC
J gene: TRBJ1-3; D gene: NA; V gene: TRBV9; clone size: NA; CDR3 protein: CASSVGFLSSGNTIYF; CDR3 DNA: TGTGCCAGCAGCGTAGGCTTTTTGAGCTCTGGAAACACCATATATTTT
J gene: TRBJ2-1; D gene: NA; V gene: TRBV4-2; clone size: NA; CDR3 protein: CASSQVSGVNEQFF; CDR3 DNA: TGTGCCAGCAGCCAAGTTAGCGGAGTCAATGAGCAGTTCTTC
J gene: TRBJ1-2; D gene: NA; V gene: TRBV7-2; clone size: NA; CDR3 protein: CASSSPGSSNYGYTF; CDR3 DNA: TGTGCCAGCAGCTCCCCGGGGAGCTCTAACTATGGCTACACCTTC
J gene: TRBJ1-2; D gene: TRBD1; V gene: TRBV7-3; clone size: NA; CDR3 protein: CASSTTGTGAGYTF; CDR3 DNA: TGTGCCAGCAGCACCACCGGGACAGGAGCTGGCTACACCTTC
J gene: TRBJ2-7; D gene: NA; V gene: TRBV6-5; clone size: NA; CDR3 protein: CASSYGRADYEQYF; CDR3 DNA: TGTGCCAGCAGTTACGGGCGCGCCGACTACGAGCAGTACTTC
J gene: TRBJ2-2; D gene: TRBD1; V gene: TRBV9; clone size: NA; CDR3 protein: CASSVGQGGGSGELFF; CDR3 DNA: TGTGCCAGCAGCGTAGGACAGGGGGGAGGTTCCGGGGAGCTGTTTTTT
J gene: TRBJ2-5; D gene: TRBD1; V gene: TRBV4-1; clone size: NA; CDR3 protein: CASSRKDRAETQYF; CDR3 DNA: TGCGCCAGCAGCCGCAAGGACAGGGCAGAGACCCAGTACTTC
J gene: TRBJ2-7; D gene: NA; V gene: TRBV10-1; clone size: NA; CDR3 protein: CASSEEWAPYEQYF; CDR3 DNA: TGCGCCAGCAGTGAGGAATGGGCTCCCTACGAGCAGTACTTC
J gene: TRBJ2-1; D gene: TRBD2; V gene: TRBV25-1; clone size: NA; CDR3 protein: CASSPPSGRASYNEQFF; CDR3 DNA: TGTGCCAGCAGTCCGCCTAGCGGGAGGGCCTCCTACAATGAGCAGTTCTTC
J gene: TRBJ1-1; D gene: TRBD1; V gene: TRBV19; clone size: NA; CDR3 protein: CASSPSGQLNTEAFF; CDR3 DNA: TGTGCCAGTAGTCCCTCGGGACAGCTGAACACTGAAGCTTTCTTT
J gene: TRBJ1-3; D gene: NA; V gene: TRBV7-9; clone size: NA; CDR3 protein: CASSLRRLGNTIYF; CDR3 DNA: TGTGCCAGCAGCTTAAGGCGACTCGGAAACACCATATATTTT
J gene: TRBJ2-7; D gene: TRBD2; V gene: TRBV28; clone size: NA; CDR3 protein: CASSFGGSLHEQYF; CDR3 DNA: TGTGCCAGCAGTTTCGGCGGGAGTCTTCACGAGCAGTACTTC
J gene: TRBJ2-7; D gene: TRBD1; V gene: TRBV6-5; clone size: NA; CDR3 protein: CASRTGNIVEQYF; CDR3 DNA: TGTGCCAGCAGGACAGGGAACATAGTCGAGCAGTACTTC
J gene: TRBJ2-5; D gene: NA; V gene: TRBV7-2; clone size: NA; CDR3 protein: CASSLLFQETQYF; CDR3 DNA: TGTGCCAGCAGCTTACTATTCCAAGAGACCCAGTACTTC
J gene: TRBJ2-7; D gene: TRBD1; V gene: TRBV7-2; clone size: NA; CDR3 protein: CASSFGQGAVYEQYF; CDR3 DNA: TGTGCCAGCAGCTTTGGACAGGGGGCGGTTTACGAGCAGTACTTC
J gene: TRBJ1-6; D gene: TRBD1; V gene: TRBV3-1/TRBV3-2; clone size: NA; CDR3 protein: CASTLQGNNSPLHF; CDR3 DNA: TGTGCCAGCACCCTACAGGGGAATAATTCACCCCTCCACTTT
J gene: TRBJ1-2; D gene: NA; V gene: TRBV18; clone size: NA; CDR3 protein: CASSPPARQFDGYTF; CDR3 DNA: TGTGCCAGCTCACCACCAGCCAGACAGTTCGATGGCTACACCTTC
J gene: TRBJ2-1; D gene: NA; V gene: TRBV25-1; clone size: NA; CDR3 protein: CARPTPLGSYNEQFF; CDR3 DNA: TGTGCCAGACCTACACCGCTCGGGTCCTACAATGAGCAGTTCTTC
J gene: TRBJ2-3; D gene: NA; V gene: TRBV6-5; clone size: NA; CDR3 protein: CASSYSTGARDTQYF; CDR3 DNA: TGTGCCAGCAGTTACTCGACTGGGGCCAGGGATACGCAGTATTTT
J gene: TRBJ2-3; D gene: TRBD2; V gene: TRBV28; clone size: NA; CDR3 protein: CASSFGLAGGNTDTQYF; CDR3 DNA: TGTGCCAGCAGTTTCGGACTAGCGGGAGGAAACACAGATACGCAGTATTTT
J gene: TRBJ2-6; D gene: NA; V gene: TRBV9; clone size: few; CDR3 protein: CASSVGAGGPGANVLTF; CDR3 DNA: TGTGCCAGCAGCGTAGGGGCCGGGGGGCCCGGGGCCAACGTCCTGACTTTC
J gene: TRBJ2-3; D gene: TRBD2; V gene: TRBV5-4; clone size: NA; CDR3 protein: CASSLDGGTSVRPDTQYF; CDR3 DNA: TGTGCCAGCAGCTTGGACGGCGGGACTAGCGTTCGGCCAGATACGCAGTATTTT
J gene: TRBJ1-2; D gene: TRBD1; V gene: TRBV19; clone size: NA; CDR3 protein: CASSIIRDRVYGYTF; CDR3 DNA: TGTGCCAGTAGTATAATCCGGGACAGGGTCTATGGCTACACCTTC
J gene: TRBJ2-7; D gene: TRBD2; V gene: TRBV7-2; clone size: NA; CDR3 protein: CASSLIRTGGEQYF; CDR3 DNA: TGTGCCAGCAGCTTAATCCGGACGGGGGGCGAGCAGTACTTC
J gene: TRBJ2-1; D gene: NA; V gene: TRBV6-5; clone size: once; CDR3 protein: CATDSRYNEQFF; CDR3 DNA: TGTGCCACTGACTCCCGCTACAATGAGCAGTTCTTC
J gene: TRBJ2-6; D gene: TRBD1; V gene: TRBV6-2/TRBV6-3; clone size: NA; CDR3 protein: CASSPRRDRRFSGANVLTF; CDR3 DNA: TGTGCCAGCAGCCCCCGGCGGGACAGGAGATTCTCTGGGGCCAACGTCCTGACTTTC
J gene: TRBJ2-3; D gene: TRBD2; V gene: TRBV3-1/TRBV3-2; clone size: NA; CDR3 protein: CASSQGTSGRSTDTQYF; CDR3 DNA: TGTGCCAGCAGCCAAGGGACTAGCGGGAGGAGCACAGATACGCAGTATTTT
J gene: TRBJ1-2; D gene: TRBD1; V gene: TRBV12-3/TRBV12-4; clone size: NA; CDR3 protein: CASRGQGGYTF; CDR3 DNA: TGTGCCAGCAGGGGACAGGGGGGCTACACCTTC
J gene: TRBJ1-6; D gene: TRBD1; V gene: TRBV19; clone size: few; CDR3 protein: CASTDLSPGGPSPLHF; CDR3 DNA: TGTGCCAGTACCGATCTCTCCCCAGGGGGACCTTCACCCCTCCACTTT
J gene: TRBJ2-5; D gene: TRBD1; V gene: TRBV19; clone size: NA; CDR3 protein: CASSPNRGETQYF; CDR3 DNA: TGTGCCAGTAGTCCGAACAGGGGAGAGACCCAGTACTTC
J gene: TRBJ2-7; D gene: TRBD1; V gene: TRBV28; clone size: NA; CDR3 protein: CASTRDRGLDEQYF; CDR3 DNA: TGTGCCAGCACCCGGGACAGGGGGCTGGACGAGCAGTACTTC
J gene: TRBJ1-5; D gene: TRBD1; V gene: TRBV28; clone size: once; CDR3 protein: CASRLTGVGQPQHF; CDR3 DNA: TGTGCCAGCAGGTTGACAGGGGTAGGGCAGCCCCAGCATTTT